Described below is a single TCR beta chain sequence and its context. Its antigen is currently unknown. The sample is drawn from a study of T cell repertoires in cytomegalovirus infection. The wider study: The authors relied on CMV epitopes, both recently identified HLA-C-restricted and well-studied HLA-B-restricted. Matching HLA type and CMV infection were both indicated by public TCR beta signatures.

MiXCR, run by TCRdb on the reads, gives a single entry per CDR3 protein. The sample shows approximately 110,000 distinct CDR3 sequences, about 40% of them seen only once. Germline values: CDR1 KGHDR, CDR2 SFDVKD. V was shortened by 0 bases and J by 5 bases, with 21 bases between the two germline ends. The CDR3 loop spans 18 amino acids. Study-level points and caveats: CMV carriers having the relevant HLA were flagged by cumulative public TCR beta family frequency. HLA-C-restricted CMV-specific TCR beta clonotypes prevailed in the ex vivo response.

The sequence came from a human donor in good health (CMV status not recorded). Some clones in this sample may be carry-over from other donors' samples. The chain has TRBV24-1 and TRBJ1-1, with D possibly matching TRBD1 (5 bases). This specimen was CD8+ T cells from cultured PBMCs, taken from culture after CMV antigen stimulation. For the CDR3, the DNA is TGTGCCACCAGTGATTTGCTGTTTAGGAGGGGAGAAGGAACTGAAGCTTTCTTT. Its protein product is CATSDLLFRRGEGTEAFF.